The rows below give T cell receptor beta chains drawn from one sample of a study of blood T cell repertoires in COVID-19. TCRdb's copy holds only in-frame clones and misses some; the assay was immunoSEQ multiplex PCR. The sample has about 370,000 clones, 80% to 90% seen once; the top ten hold about 3%. Sample: peripheral blood. The receptors here all came from a woman under 40 with COVID-19, enrolled during active disease. CDR3s include the opening cysteine and the closing phenylalanine or tryptophan. The D gene is left open where the match is weak. Rows may omit the clone size; those that give it use once, few, many or a size class.

J	size	V	D	CDR3	DNA
TRBJ1-4	-	TRBV4-3	-	CASSRGQGMGFDNEKLFF	TGCGCCAGCAGCCGCGGGCAGGGGATGGGTTTTGATAATGAAAAACTGTTTTTT
TRBJ1-1	-	TRBV2	-	CASNLKAGPNTEAFF	TGTGCCAGCAACCTGAAGGCAGGGCCTAACACTGAAGCTTTCTTT
TRBJ1-6	-	TRBV5-1	TRBD1	CASSPLTGQGASPLHF	TGCGCCAGCAGCCCCTTAACCGGACAGGGAGCTTCACCCCTCCACTTT
TRBJ2-2	-	TRBV6-5	TRBD2	CASSRLAELTGELFF	TGTGCCAGCAGTCGACTAGCGGAGTTAACCGGGGAGCTGTTTTTT
TRBJ2-1	-	TRBV4-1	TRBD2	CASSHGRDSAYNEQFF	TGCGCCAGCAGCCACGGGAGGGACTCAGCCTACAATGAGCAGTTCTTC
TRBJ1-5	-	TRBV24-1	-	CATGADNQPQHF	TGTGCCACCGGGGCAGACAATCAGCCCCAGCATTTT
TRBJ1-1	-	TRBV7-2	TRBD1	CASSQIGGANTEAFF	TGTGCCAGCAGCCAAATAGGGGGCGCGAACACTGAAGCTTTCTTT
TRBJ2-5	-	TRBV2	-	CASRGGTQYF	TGTGCCAGCAGGGGGGGGACCCAGTACTTC
TRBJ2-2	-	TRBV7-8	-	CASSLDPGTGELFF	TGTGCCAGCAGCTTAGATCCAGGGACCGGGGAGCTGTTTTTT
TRBJ1-6	-	TRBV2	TRBD1	CASTGGAGNSPLHF	TGTGCCAGTACAGGGGGCGCGGGTAATTCACCCCTCCACTTT
TRBJ2-3	-	TRBV3-1/TRBV3-2	TRBD2	CASSLLAGGTSSTDTQYF	TGTGCCAGCAGCCTACTAGCGGGGGGTACCTCTAGCACAGATACGCAGTATTTT
TRBJ1-2	-	TRBV18	-	CASSPGQGRTLNYGYTF	TGTGCCAGCTCACCGGGGCAGGGAAGGACCTTAAACTATGGCTACACCTTC
TRBJ2-5	-	TRBV11-3	TRBD1	CASSLARGRETQYF	TGTGCCAGCAGCTTAGCCAGGGGGCGAGAGACCCAGTACTTC
TRBJ1-1	-	TRBV19	-	CASTWTDYTEAFF	TGTGCCAGCACCTGGACAGACTACACTGAAGCTTTCTTT
TRBJ2-5	-	TRBV28	TRBD1	CASGTGDAIQETQYF	TGTGCCAGCGGGACAGGTGACGCCATTCAAGAGACCCAGTACTTC
TRBJ2-1	few	TRBV7-2	-	CASSFFQFRVEQFF	TGTGCCAGCAGCTTTTTCCAATTCCGGGTCGAGCAGTTCTTC
TRBJ2-7	-	TRBV27	-	CASSLGNEQYF	TGTGCCAGCAGTTTAGGCAACGAGCAGTACTTC
TRBJ2-3	few	TRBV5-1	-	CASSLARQRDTQYF	TGCGCCAGCAGCTTGGCCCGGCAGCGCGATACGCAGTATTTT
TRBJ1-6	-	TRBV6-5	-	CASSYGGGDSPLHF	TGTGCCAGCAGTTACGGGGGGGGAGATTCACCCCTCCACTTT
TRBJ2-1	-	TRBV13	-	CASTIINNEQFF	TGTGCCAGCACTATTATTAACAATGAGCAGTTCTTC
TRBJ2-7	once	TRBV7-6	-	CASSLNPWRGAYEQYF	TGTGCCAGCAGCTTAAATCCCTGGAGAGGAGCCTACGAGCAGTACTTC
TRBJ2-3	-	TRBV7-9	TRBD2	CASSLALAGGHTQYF	TGTGCCAGCAGCTTAGCACTAGCGGGGGGACATACGCAGTATTTT
TRBJ1-1	once	TRBV28	-	CASRPTGSEAFF	TGTGCCAGCAGACCCACGGGGTCTGAAGCTTTCTTT
TRBJ2-3	-	TRBV24-1	TRBD1	CATSGWTGGTDTQYF	TGTGCCACCAGTGGGTGGACAGGGGGGACAGATACGCAGTATTTT
TRBJ2-7	-	TRBV7-7	-	CASSPRRRASYEQYF	TGTGCTAGCAGCCCCCGTCGGAGAGCCTCCTACGAGCAGTACTTC
TRBJ2-1	-	TRBV18	TRBD2	CASSPPGGIDNEQFF	TGTGCCAGCTCACCGCCGGGGGGAATCGACAATGAGCAGTTCTTC
TRBJ1-1	-	TRBV6-5	-	CASSYSNRNTEAFF	TGTGCCAGCAGTTACTCGAACAGAAACACTGAAGCTTTCTTT
TRBJ2-2	-	TRBV9	TRBD2	CASSVASGGNTGELFF	TGTGCCAGCAGCGTAGCTAGCGGGGGGAACACCGGGGAGCTGTTTTTT
TRBJ2-7	-	TRBV28	TRBD1	CASSFVDRPYEQYF	TGTGCCAGCAGTTTCGTGGACAGGCCCTACGAGCAGTACTTC
TRBJ2-5	-	TRBV5-4	-	CASRADMETQYF	TGTGCCAGCAGGGCTGACATGGAGACCCAGTACTTC
TRBJ2-3	-	TRBV7-2	-	CASSSVAVNTDTQYF	TGTGCCAGCAGCTCAGTAGCGGTAAACACAGATACGCAGTATTTT